These 28 T cell receptor beta chains came from one sample sequenced in a study of T cells after yellow fever vaccination. TCRdb itself ran the 5' RACE reads through MiXCR, one entry per CDR3 protein. The sample has a few hundred thousand distinct CDR3 sequences; under 9% are singletons. This specimen consisted of CD4+ T cells sorted from PBMCs, obtained 5 days after the yellow fever booster vaccination. These receptors originate from a man younger than 35 who received the YFV17D yellow fever vaccine.

This clonotype came up a few times. The CDR3 protein is CASSQDLAPGTLHF. The DNA for the CDR3 is TGTGCCAGCAGCCAAGATCTTGCTCCCGGGACCCTCCACTTT. The V and J genes are TRBV4-2 and TRBJ1-6, with unresolved D. This CDR3 comprises 14 residues. From germline, CDR1 is LGHNA and CDR2 YNFKEQ. Trimming removed 0 bases from V and 14 bases from J, with 14 bases in between.

This clonotype appeared a few times. The genes are TRBV27 and TRBJ2-6, with D perhaps TRBD1 (5 bases). V dropped 5 bases and J dropped 0 bases, with 17 bases sitting between them. This CDR3 spans 18 amino acids. The V gene's germline CDR1 is MNHEY and CDR2 SMNVEV (reference sequence). CDR3 sequence reads: CASSRWEQDISGANVLTF. As DNA, the CDR3 is TGTGCCAGCAGTCGCTGGGAACAGGACATCTCTGGGGCCAACGTCCTGACTTTC.

This clonotype has only a few counts. This rearrangement joins TRBV6-5 to TRBJ1-2, with D perhaps matching TRBD1 (6 bases). V was trimmed by 5 bases and J by 3 bases, leaving 13 bases between them. Germline lookup yields CDR1 MNHEY and CDR2 SVGAGI. CDR3 length equals 14 residues. The DNA of the CDR3 is TGTGCCAGCAGTGTAGGATGGACAGACTATGGCTACACCTTC. This gives the protein CASSVGWTDYGYTF.

This clonotype was picked up a small number of times. V is TRBV7-8 and J is TRBJ1-1, with D perhaps matching TRBD1 (6 bases). With 5 bases removed from V and 0 bases from J, the gap between germline ends came to 22 bases. In germline, CDR1 is SGHVS, CDR2 FQNEAQ. The CDR3 totals 18 residues. CDR3 region: CASSLVPPGQSMNTEAFF. CDR3 sequence (DNA): TGTGCCAGCAGCCTAGTCCCCCCTGGACAGAGTATGAACACTGAAGCTTTCTTT.

The CDR3 is CASRPVPSSGANVLTF. Written as DNA, the CDR3 is TGTGCCAGCAGACCCGTCCCCAGCTCTGGGGCCAACGTCCTGACTTTC. V and J are TRBV4-2 and TRBJ2-6; no reliable D call. The CDR3 runs to 16 residues. The V end was cut by 6 bases, the J end by 0 bases, with 12 bases between. Per germline, CDR1 LGHNA and CDR2 YNFKEQ.

The rearrangement links TRBV11-3 to TRBJ2-7; TRBD1 might be the D (5 bases). Germline CDR1 is SGHNT and CDR2 is YENEEA. The ends were cut back, 2 bases at V and 3 bases at J, with 14 bases in the middle. This CDR3 is built from 15 residues. DNA of the CDR3: TGTGCCAGCAGCTTACGGCCGAACAGGTTCTACGAGCAGTACGTC. Its protein product is CASSLRPNRFYEQYV.

This clonotype was detected only a few times. The chain links TRBV6-6 to TRBJ1-4; 10 bases line up with TRBD1. Germline-derived CDR1 and CDR2 are MNHNY and SVGAGI (reference sequence). The CDR3 has 15 amino acids. J was trimmed by 8 bases and V by 4 bases; bases with no gene match: 7. The CDR3 loop reads CASSSPTGGREKLFF. The CDR3, as DNA: TGTGCCAGCAGTTCCCCGACAGGGGGCCGCGAAAAACTGTTTTTT.

This clonotype was counted many times. The CDR3 reads CASTFEGGGHRAAFF. In nucleotides, the CDR3 is TGTGCCAGTACGTTCGAGGGAGGGGGACATAGGGCAGCTTTCTTT. The rearrangement joins TRBV7-2 to TRBJ1-1, with D possibly being TRBD1 (6 bases). Germline loops: CDR1 SGHTA, CDR2 FQGNSA. V was shortened by 9 bases and J by 10 bases, with 27 bases between the two germline ends. The CDR3 is 15 amino acids.

This clonotype was found a few times. The chain combines TRBV7-2 with TRBJ1-1; the D gene is possibly TRBD1 (5 bases). V lost 1 base and J 1 base, leaving 10 bases between the germline ends. CDR3 length equals 15 residues. In germline, CDR1 is SGHTA, CDR2 FQGNSA. CDR3 coding DNA: TGTGCCAGCAGCTTAGAATGGGGGTGGAACACTGAAGCTTTCTTT. Its protein is CASSLEWGWNTEAFF.

This clonotype was seen many times. This chain links TRBV10-3 with TRBJ2-5, with a tentative D call TRBD2 (7 bases). The germline V gene has CDR1 ENHRY and CDR2 SYGVKD. The V end was cut by 0 bases, the J end by 6 bases, with 14 bases between. This CDR3 is 15 amino acids long. CDR3 amino acids: CAISESGGLLKTQYF. In nucleotides, the CDR3 is TGTGCCATCAGTGAGTCGGGGGGGCTCCTGAAGACCCAGTACTTC.

This clonotype was detected ten times or more. The chain has TRBV15 and TRBJ2-3, with TRBD1 matching 8 bases. The CDR3 extends over 15 amino acids. The J segment lost 1 base and the V segment lost 0 bases, leaving 0 bases of the junction unmatched. Looked up from germline, CDR1 is LNHNV and CDR2 is YYDKDF (reference sequence). Written as DNA, the CDR3 is TGTGCCACCAGCAGAGAGGACAGGGGCACAGATACGCAGTATTTT. Amino acid sequence: CATSREDRGTDTQYF.

The sample holds a few counts of this clonotype. The J gene is TRBJ2-5, the V gene TRBV15; 7 nucleotides align to TRBD2. Germline V gene sequence: CDR1 LNHNV, CDR2 YYDKDF (reference sequence). The V gene end was trimmed by 1 base and the J gene end by 0 bases; junction bases not matched to a gene: 5. The CDR3 totals 16 residues. In nucleotides, the CDR3 is TGTGCCACCAGCAGAGGGGTCGGGGGGTACCAAGAGACCCAGTACTTC. This gives the protein CATSRGVGGYQETQYF.

The genes are TRBV28 and TRBJ2-7; D remains ambiguous. Deletions cut 3 bases from V and 6 bases from J, with 18 bases between. CDR1 is MDHEN, CDR2 SYDVKM, per germline. CDR3 length equals 15 residues. DNA for the CDR3: TGTGCCAGCAGTTTGGGTGGGCAGGCCTCCCGCGAGCAGTACGTC. Translating it yields CASSLGGQASREQYV.

This clonotype was observed at least ten times. This chain joins TRBV7-2 and TRBJ2-1; the match to TRBD2 covers 14 bases. V lost 7 bases to trimming and J lost 4 bases; unmatched junction nucleotides: 15. The CDR3 spans 19 residues. Germline V gives CDR1 SGHTA, CDR2 FQGNSA. CDR3 in amino acids: CASNPRGTSGGPKYNEQFF. CDR3 bases: TGTGCCAGCAACCCCAGGGGGACTAGCGGGGGCCCCAAATACAATGAGCAGTTCTTC.

This clonotype was observed a handful of times. V gene TRBV12-3 or TRBV12-4 combines with J gene TRBJ1-2; 7 positions agree with TRBD1. Losses at the gene ends were 5 bases for V and 5 bases for J; bases not matched to a gene: 5. CDR3 length equals 13 residues. The CDR3 DNA reads TGTGCCAGCAGTGGGACAGCATTATATGGCTACACCTTC. It is translated as CASSGTALYGYTF.

This clonotype has just a few counts. This rearrangement joins TRBV6-4 to TRBJ1-1; tentatively, D is TRBD1 (5 bases). The CDR3 has 14 amino acids. V lost 4 bases, J lost 0 bases, and 9 bases lay in between. From germline, CDR1 is MRHNA and CDR2 SNTAGT. The DNA for the CDR3 is TGTGCCAGCAGTGCGGGAGGGGTGAACACTGAAGCTTTCTTT. It translates to CASSAGGVNTEAFF.

This clonotype was seen a handful of times. The J gene is TRBJ2-7, the V gene TRBV4-2, with 9 positions matching TRBD2. The CDR3 consists of 15 residues. The junction had 9 bases not matched to a gene; V was cut back by 3 bases and J by 6 bases. CDR1 LGHNA and CDR2 YNFKEQ come from the germline V gene. The CDR3 loop reads CASSQAGGLATEQYF. The CDR3 nucleotides are TGTGCCAGCAGCCAGGCGGGGGGACTAGCCACCGAGCAGTACTTC.

This clonotype was detected a few times. The V call is TRBV6-6, the J call TRBJ1-6, with D possibly being TRBD1 (6 bases). This CDR3 has 14 residues. The V end lost 7 bases, the J end lost 7 bases, and 14 bases lay between the germline ends. Germline-derived CDR1 and CDR2 are MNHNY and SVGAGI (reference sequence). The CDR3 sequence: CASIPTGWNSPLHF. Here the CDR3 DNA reads TGTGCCAGCATCCCTACAGGGTGGAATTCACCCCTCCACTTT.

This clonotype appeared a few times. The V and J genes are TRBV19 and TRBJ1-2; D gene ambiguous. Between the trimmed V and J ends, which lost 4 bases and 7 bases, there was a span of 13 bases. The CDR3 runs to 13 residues. Per germline, CDR1 LNHDA and CDR2 SQIVND (reference sequence). The CDR3, as DNA: TGTGCCAGTAGTAAAACACCCTCCGGTGGCTACACCTTC. Translation gives CASSKTPSGGYTF.

The chain has TRBV24-1 and TRBJ2-3, with 7 bases matching TRBD2. The V gene end was trimmed by 4 bases and the J gene end by 0 bases; junction bases not matched to a gene: 9. This CDR3 contains 17 residues. Germline V CDR1 and CDR2: KGHDR, SFDVKD. The CDR3 sequence: CATSDPGGLSSTDTQYF. CDR3 DNA: TGTGCCACCAGTGACCCGGGGGGACTATCTAGCACAGATACGCAGTATTTT.

This clonotype was seen a few times. The chain combines TRBV28 with TRBJ2-5; 10 bases agree with TRBD2. The CDR3 loop spans 15 amino acids. Germline V gene data show CDR1 as MDHEN and CDR2 as SYDVKM. Trimming cost V 8 bases and J 3 bases; bases outside gene matches: 9. The CDR3 DNA is TGTGCCAGCGTTAAAGCGGGGGGGCCCGAAGAGACCCAGTACTTC. Translated: CASVKAGGPEETQYF.

The chain joins TRBV20-1 to TRBJ2-5; 8 nucleotides align to TRBD1. J was trimmed by 4 bases and V by 3 bases; bases with no gene match: 7. This CDR3 is 14 amino acids long. Germline V gene data show CDR1 as DFQATT and CDR2 as SNEGSKA (reference sequence). This chain's CDR3 is CSARDRVRGETQYF. In DNA form, the CDR3 reads TGCAGTGCTAGGGACAGGGTGAGGGGAGAGACCCAGTACTTC.

This clonotype was picked up many times. The J gene is TRBJ1-2, the V gene TRBV6-5; 9 bases are a match to TRBD1. The CDR3 is 14 amino acids. Germline values: CDR1 MNHEY, CDR2 SVGAGI. The V and J ends lost 6 bases and 8 bases, in that order; junction bases with no gene match: 10. The CDR3 region is CASRRTGADQGYTF. CDR3 DNA sequence: TGTGCCAGCAGAAGGACAGGGGCCGACCAGGGCTACACCTTC.

The chain uses TRBV5-1 and TRBJ2-5, with D perhaps TRBD1 or TRBD2 (6 bases each). CDR1 and CDR2 (germline): SGHRS, YFSETQ. CDR3 length: 17 amino acids. V lost 0 bases to trimming and J lost 5 bases, with 20 bases between them. CDR3 region: CASSLGSPTGAGETQYF. The CDR3 DNA reads as TGCGCCAGCAGCTTGGGGTCCCCAACGGGGGCTGGGGAGACCCAGTACTTC.

This clonotype was detected only a few times. CDR3 coding DNA: TGTGCCAGCATGGGGGTCCGCTATGGCTACACCTTC. The encoded protein is CASMGVRYGYTF. The gene calls are TRBV13 and TRBJ1-2, with D tentatively TRBD1 (5 bases). Germline V lookup: CDR1 PRHDT, CDR2 FYEKMQ (reference sequence). This CDR3 contains 12 residues. V dropped 7 bases and J dropped 4 bases, with 10 bases sitting between them.

V is TRBV18 and J is TRBJ1-1, with D tentatively TRBD1 (5 bases). The V and J ends lost 4 bases and 1 base respectively, with 10 bases between them. From germline, CDR1 is KGHSH and CDR2 LQKENI. This CDR3 region has 14 residues. The CDR3 nucleotides read TGTGCCAGCTCACGAAAGGACACGAACACTGAAGCTTTCTTT. Amino acid sequence: CASSRKDTNTEAFF.

The rearrangement joins TRBV27 to TRBJ2-5, with no clear D. From germline, CDR1 is MNHEY and CDR2 SMNVEV (reference sequence). V gave up 5 bases and J gave up 5 bases, with 12 bases separating them. The CDR3 extends over 13 amino acids. The chain's CDR3 is CASSPRPAETQYF. The CDR3 DNA reads as TGTGCCAGCAGTCCACGTCCGGCCGAGACCCAGTACTTC.

This clonotype was seen a few times. At one end the junction does not follow the germline gene, possibly because of a read error. The CDR3 region has the DNA TGTGCCACTACCGGACAGGTCTTC. Translated, it gives CATTGQVF. The chain combines TRBV7-9 with TRBJ1-2; TRBD1 agrees at 7 bases. Germline CDR1 SEHNR, CDR2 FQNEAQ (reference sequence). The length of the CDR3 is 8 residues. Complete variable domain (other parts from reference TRBV7-9 and TRBJ1-2): DTGVSQNPRHKITKRGQNVTFRCDPISEHNRLYWYRQTLGQGPEFLTYFQNEAQLEKSRLLSDRFSAERPKGSFSTLEIQRTEQGDSAMYLCATTGQVFGSGTRLTVV.